These T cell receptor beta chains were read from a single sample in a study of T cells in localized non-small cell lung cancer. Generated by immunoSEQ multiplex PCR, the TCRdb table keeps only in-frame clones and is missing some. The sample records approximately 54,000 clones, about 83% being singletons. The sample was peripheral blood, taken before any cancer treatment. Every receptor here comes from a female donor aged 60 or older with stage II squamous cell lung carcinoma. Each CDR3 is given with its conserved first and last residue. Rows give clone size only sometimes, using once, few, many, or a class for an expanded clone.

V gene	clone size	J gene	CDR3 protein
TRBV7-8	.	TRBJ2-5	CASSSPFGLVETQYF
TRBV5-4	.	TRBJ1-1	CASSLDPNTEAFF
TRBV6-5	.	TRBJ1-1	CASSLRVIGTEAFF
TRBV5-4	once	TRBJ1-1	CASSLGRGDMNTEAFF
TRBV25-1	.	TRBJ2-6	CASSGKNSGANVLTF
TRBV4-2	.	TRBJ1-3	CASSQDRAGASGNTIYF
TRBV6-5	once	TRBJ1-3	CASSAVGNTIYF
TRBV15	few	TRBJ2-1	CATGSGVDEQFF
TRBV9	once	TRBJ2-7	CASSAGLEGGEQYF
TRBV7-8	.	TRBJ1-2	CASSLGGGAANYGYTF
TRBV6-5	.	TRBJ1-2	CASRAGQNYGYTF
TRBV6-1	.	TRBJ2-3	CASRKGASTDTQYF
TRBV5-4	.	TRBJ1-3	CASSARGQGFGNTIYF
TRBV7-2	few	TRBJ1-5	CASSYTGDFSNQPQHF
TRBV19	.	TRBJ1-1	CASSTQGWTEAFF
TRBV18	.	TRBJ1-1	CASSPPREGSTEAFF
TRBV5-4	.	TRBJ1-2	CASSLGTDGYTF
TRBV5-4	.	TRBJ1-1	CASSLELMDTEAFF
TRBV10-3	medium-sized	TRBJ2-1	CAISARDGAGDNEQFF
TRBV5-1	.	TRBJ1-1	CASSLQGGEAFF
TRBV7-8	.	TRBJ1-1	CASSSRDSVNTEAFF
TRBV5-1	once	TRBJ1-6	CASSLTPGQGNSPLHF
TRBV14	.	TRBJ2-3	CASSLWGGLAIDTQYF
TRBV4-3	.	TRBJ1-2	CASSQAIEGGRNYGYTF
TRBV6-5	.	TRBJ1-3	CASSPPSGGRNTIYF
TRBV6-6	.	TRBJ1-2	CASSPETGYGYTF
TRBV9	medium-sized	TRBJ2-7	CASSVGQGTYEQYF
TRBV9	.	TRBJ1-6	CASSVEGIGSPLHF
TRBV9	.	TRBJ1-2	CASSEGGANYGYTF
TRBV9	.	TRBJ1-6	CASSVDPGRNSPLHF
TRBV10-3	.	TRBJ2-1	CAISEAAGVANEQFF
TRBV5-1	.	TRBJ1-1	CASSFTVNTEAFF
TRBV5-8	.	TRBJ2-1	CASSPRTGSSYNEQFF
TRBV5-1	.	TRBJ1-2	CASSLMEKGARTF
TRBV7-9	once	TRBJ2-5	CASSFCCVETQYF
TRBV6-6	.	TRBJ2-7	CASSSSGGNYEQYF
TRBV9	.	TRBJ1-6	CASGMGEVNSPLHF
TRBV2	few	TRBJ1-2	CASSLRNYGYTF
TRBV5-4	.	TRBJ1-2	CASSLDRTGGGYTF
TRBV5-1	.	TRBJ2-7	CASGPVGDRGDEQYF
TRBV7-3	.	TRBJ2-1	CASSSGTGGNEQFF
TRBV7-9	.	TRBJ2-7	CASSPSYEQYF
TRBV7-3	.	TRBJ1-1	CASSLGQGLLNTEAFF
TRBV10-3	.	TRBJ1-5	CATRQRSGNNQPQHF
TRBV5-6	few	TRBJ2-5	CASSLWGRGQETQYF
TRBV2	few	TRBJ2-6	CASSGGFLSGANVLTF
TRBV19	.	TRBJ2-5	CASKGGASGETQYF
TRBV11-2	.	TRBJ2-7	CATSSGEGYF
TRBV10-1	.	TRBJ2-5	CASRSGTGETQYF
TRBV5-1	.	TRBJ1-6	CASSGGTVNSPLHF
TRBV7-3	.	TRBJ2-5	CASSPTPRVKTQYF
TRBV29-1	.	TRBJ2-3	CSVVGGGASTDTQYF
TRBV14	.	TRBJ2-7	CASSQEKLGYEQYF
TRBV7-2	.	TRBJ1-5	CASSPRTVSNQPQHF
TRBV5-1	.	TRBJ2-7	CASTIAGSYEQYF
TRBV20-1	.	TRBJ1-2	CSASGGDGYTF
TRBV6-5	.	TRBJ2-5	CASSYQAGGTETQYF